Following are 20 T cell receptor beta chains from one sample sequenced in a study of T cells in Graves' hyperthyroidism and ophthalmopathy. Authors of the study amplified TCR beta CDR3 regions from RNA transcripts. The primer set for the first-round RT-PCR of the TCR CDR3 was HTBI. Each CDR3 protein is one row after TCRdb ran MiXCR on the multiplex PCR reads. The repertoire includes hundreds of thousands of distinct CDR3 sequences, roughly 15% of them detected once, and 12% sits in the top ten. Specimen: blood. The receptors come from a woman between 50 and 59 years old with Graves' ophthalmopathy.

This clonotype was seen at least ten times. The chain joins TRBV11-2 to TRBJ2-3; TRBD1 is a possible D gene (6 bases). In germline, CDR1 is SGHAT, CDR2 FQNNGV. This CDR3 comprises 15 residues. Trimming shortened V by 5 bases and J by 4 bases, and 16 bases separated the two germline ends. The CDR3 sequence is CASSIAQGFPDTQYF. As DNA, the CDR3 is TGTGCCAGCAGCATCGCACAGGGATTCCCAGATACGCAGTATTTT.

There are many counts of this clonotype. The chain recombines TRBV11-2 with TRBJ1-2; D possibly corresponds to TRBD1 (5 bases). In germline, CDR1 is SGHAT, CDR2 FQNNGV. V lost 2 bases, J lost 6 bases, and 13 bases lay in between. The CDR3 runs 14 residues. CDR3 DNA: TGTGCCAGCAGCTTATTGATGGCGGGGGATGGCTACACCTTC. This codes for CASSLLMAGDGYTF.

This clonotype came up many times. The rearrangement joins TRBV30 to TRBJ2-1; maybe TRBD1 (5 bases). CDR1 is GTSNPN and CDR2 is SVGIG in the germline V gene (reference sequence). Trimming took 5 bases from V and 0 from J, leaving 11 bases between them. This CDR3 has 14 residues. Written as DNA, the CDR3 is TGTGCCTGGCAAAACAGGCACTCCTACAATGAGCAGTTCTTC. Translating gives CAWQNRHSYNEQFF. The variable domain in full, with the rest retrieved from reference TRBV30 and TRBJ2-1, is SQTIHQWPATLVQPVGSPLSLECTVEGTSNPNLYWYRQAAGRGLQLLFYSVGIGQISSEVPQNLSASRPQDRQFILSSKKLLLSDSGFYLCAWQNRHSYNEQFFGPGTRLTVL.

This clonotype was seen repeatedly, ten times or more. CDR3 coding DNA: TGTGCCAGCAGCTTAGGGTCGCGAGCTGATACGCAGTATTTT. Its protein product is CASSLGSRADTQYF. The J gene is TRBJ2-3, the V gene TRBV7-9, with D uncertain. Trimming cost V 1 base and J 6 bases, with 11 bases left between them. This CDR3 spans 14 amino acids. Germline assignment: CDR1 SEHNR and CDR2 FQNEAQ (reference sequence).

This clonotype was detected many times. This sequence joins TRBV6-5 and TRBJ2-7, with D tentatively TRBD2 (6 bases). Trimming took 0 bases from V and 6 from J, leaving 6 bases between them. Germline values: CDR1 MNHEY, CDR2 SVGAGI. The CDR3 covers 12 residues. The CDR3 DNA is TGTGCCAGCAGTTACTCGGGAGGCGAGCAGTACTTC. Translating gives CASSYSGGEQYF.

This clonotype was counted many times. The chain recombines TRBV10-3 with TRBJ1-1, with a possible D match to TRBD1 (5 bases). Per germline, CDR1 ENHRY and CDR2 SYGVKD. This CDR3 contains 12 residues. The V gene lost 6 bases and the J gene lost 8 bases, with 13 bases spanning the gap. The CDR3 DNA sequence: TGTGCCATCAGCGACAGACCCCTCGAAGCTTTCTTT. Residues: CAISDRPLEAFF.

This clonotype has at least ten counts. The rearrangement uses TRBV6-2 or TRBV6-3 and TRBJ2-7, with 7 bases identical to TRBD1. There are 15 residues in the CDR3. The J segment lost 5 bases and the V segment lost 7 bases, leaving 14 bases of the junction unmatched. In germline, CDR1 is MNHEY, CDR2 SVGEGT. As DNA, the CDR3 is TGTGCCAGCACCTCATTCGACAGGGATTACGACGAGCAGTACTTC. This encodes CASTSFDRDYDEQYF.

This chain links TRBV20-1 with TRBJ2-2; 7 bases map to TRBD2. This CDR3 contains 16 residues. Germline lookup yields CDR1 DFQATT and CDR2 SNEGSKA (reference sequence). The trim removed 2 bases at V and 1 base at J, leaving 7 bases unmatched. CDR3 protein: CSARSRREWNTGELFF. DNA of the CDR3: TGCAGTGCTAGAAGTAGGCGGGAGTGGAACACCGGGGAGCTGTTTTTT.

This clonotype was seen many times. This chain joins TRBV27 and TRBJ1-1; possibly TRBD1 for D (6 bases). Trimming stripped 5 bases from V and 6 bases from J, with 13 bases between. The CDR3 contains 13 residues. Germline-derived CDR1 and CDR2 are MNHEY and SMNVEV (reference sequence). In DNA, the CDR3 is TGTGCCAGCAGTCCCGGGGGGGGCCCTGAAGCTTTCTTT. Its protein product is CASSPGGGPEAFF.

This clonotype was found many times. This chain uses TRBV12-3 or TRBV12-4 with TRBJ2-1; 10 bases fit TRBD2. J gave up 6 bases and V 5 bases, and 4 bases lay outside the gene matches. The CDR3 loop spans 14 amino acids. The CDR3 sequence: CASSQAGGPNEQFF. The CDR3 nucleotides read TGTGCCAGCAGTCAAGCGGGAGGGCCCAATGAGCAGTTCTTC.

This clonotype has only a few counts. The CDR3 nucleotides read TGTGCCAGCAGTCAATCCTCAGGGTTCCAGCCCCAGCATTTT. Its translation is CASSQSSGFQPQHF. This chain uses TRBV6-1 with TRBJ1-5; D possibly corresponds to TRBD1 (5 bases). This CDR3 contains 14 residues. V lost 5 bases, J lost 7 bases, and 15 bases lay in between. Germline lookup yields CDR1 MNHNS and CDR2 SASEGT.

This clonotype was detected only a few times. Written as DNA, the CDR3 is TGTGCCACCAGCAGAGGGGGGGTCTATAGCAATCAGCCCCAGCATTTT. Translating gives CATSRGGVYSNQPQHF. The V and J genes are TRBV15 and TRBJ1-5; the D gene is possibly TRBD1 (5 bases). Germline V CDR1 and CDR2: LNHNV, YYDKDF (reference sequence). Trimming stripped 1 base from V and 0 bases from J, with 10 bases between. This CDR3 has 16 residues.

This clonotype appeared a few times. The chain joins TRBV7-2 to TRBJ2-7, with D unresolved. The V end lost 1 base, the J end lost 5 bases, and 15 bases lay between the germline ends. CDR3 length: 15 amino acids. Germline lookup yields CDR1 SGHTA and CDR2 FQGNSA. The DNA of the CDR3 is TGTGCCAGCAGCTTAGGTGGACCAGGCGTCCACGAGCAGTACTTC. Translating it yields CASSLGGPGVHEQYF.

This clonotype came up a few times. Being one base from a much bigger clone, this may be a read error. The chain joins TRBV20-1 to TRBJ2-7; D is uncertain. The CDR3 is 15 residues long. The V end was cut by 6 bases, the J end by 3 bases, with 21 bases between. Germline V gene sequence: CDR1 DFQATT, CDR2 SNEGSKA (reference sequence). The CDR3 spells CSANPGLMDYYEQYF. The CDR3 DNA reads TGCAGTGCCAACCCCGGCCTTATGGATTACTACGAGCAGTACTTC.

This clonotype has at least ten counts. V usage is TRBV2 and J usage is TRBJ1-5, with 9 positions matching TRBD1. Germline trimming cut 2 bases from V and 5 bases from J; bases unmatched to any gene: 4. CDR3 length: 15 amino acids. Germline CDR1 reads SNHLY; CDR2 reads FYNNEI. The CDR3 sequence: CASSELGTGYQPQHF. CDR3 bases: TGTGCCAGCAGTGAACTGGGGACAGGGTATCAGCCCCAGCATTTT.

This chain connects TRBV28 to TRBJ1-5; no clear D. The CDR3 contains 15 residues. In germline, CDR1 is MDHEN, CDR2 SYDVKM. The V end was cut by 5 bases, the J end by 3 bases, with 14 bases between. CDR3 coding DNA: TGTGCCAGCAGTGCCCACGCCGGTCTCAATCAGCCCCAGCATTTT. Its translation: CASSAHAGLNQPQHF.

This clonotype was picked up one time. The rearrangement uses TRBV7-3 and TRBJ2-1, with unresolved D. Per germline, CDR1 SGHTA and CDR2 FQGTGA. Trimming took 5 bases from V and 10 from J, leaving 15 bases between them. This CDR3 spans 13 amino acids. The CDR3 reads CASSNTPLGEQFF. The DNA for the CDR3 is TGTGCCAGCAGCAATACCCCCTTAGGCGAGCAGTTCTTC.

This clonotype showed up just a few times. The V call is TRBV10-2, the J call TRBJ2-5; no clear D gene. Germline assignment: CDR1 WSHSY and CDR2 SAAADI. Trimming left V 6 bases short and J 5 bases short, with 13 bases between. CDR3 length: 13 amino acids. The CDR3 protein is CASRDRLGETQYF. CDR3 nucleotide sequence: TGCGCCAGCAGGGACCGGCTGGGGGAGACCCAGTACTTC.

The gene calls are TRBV5-4 and TRBJ1-2, with TRBD1 identical over 9 bases. Germline CDR1 is SGHNT and CDR2 is YYREEE (reference sequence). The CDR3 has 14 residues. The CDR3 DNA reads TGTGTCACAAGAGTACAGGGGGCGAACTATGGCTACACCTTC. Residues: CVTRVQGANYGYTF.

This clonotype occurred many times. The chain carries TRBV20-1 and TRBJ1-3; no reliable D call. Germline lookup yields CDR1 DFQATT and CDR2 SNEGSKA (reference sequence). Trimming left V 1 base short and J 0 bases short, with 4 bases between. The CDR3 contains 13 residues. This chain's CDR3 is CSARAPSGNTIYF. The CDR3 DNA sequence: TGCAGTGCTAGAGCCCCCTCTGGAAACACCATATATTTT.